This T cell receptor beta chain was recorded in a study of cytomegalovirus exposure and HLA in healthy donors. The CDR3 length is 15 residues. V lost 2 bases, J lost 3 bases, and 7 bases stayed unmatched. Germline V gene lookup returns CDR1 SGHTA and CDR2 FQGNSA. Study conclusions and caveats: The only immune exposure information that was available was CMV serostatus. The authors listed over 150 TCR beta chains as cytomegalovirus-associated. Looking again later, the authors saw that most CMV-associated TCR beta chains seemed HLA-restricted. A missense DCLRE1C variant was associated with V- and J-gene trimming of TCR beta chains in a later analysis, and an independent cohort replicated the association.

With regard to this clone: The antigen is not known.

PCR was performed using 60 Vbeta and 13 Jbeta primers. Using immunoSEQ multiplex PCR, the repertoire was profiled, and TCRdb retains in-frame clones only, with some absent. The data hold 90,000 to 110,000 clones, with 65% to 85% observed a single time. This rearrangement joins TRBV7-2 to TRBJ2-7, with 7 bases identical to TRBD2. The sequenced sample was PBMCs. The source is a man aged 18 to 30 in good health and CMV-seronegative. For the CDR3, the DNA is TGTGCCAGCAGCTTAACGACGGGGAGGGTCTACGAGCAGTACTTC. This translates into CASSLTTGRVYEQYF. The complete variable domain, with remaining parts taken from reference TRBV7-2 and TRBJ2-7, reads GAGVSQSPSNKVTEKGKDVELRCDPISGHTALYWYRQSLGQGLEFLIYFQGNSAPDKSGLPSDRFSAERTGGSVSTLTIQRTQQEDSAVYLCASSLTTGRVYEQYFGPGTRLTVT.